What follows are 14 T cell receptor beta chains derived from one specimen sequenced in a study of CD8 T cells in Susac syndrome. After extraction with the RNeasy kit, roughly 0.45 to 1 ug of the RNA was reverse transcribed using random hexamers. TCRdb reanalysed the immunoSEQ multiplex PCR reads using MiXCR and keeps one entry per CDR3 protein. The repertoire holds around 200,000 distinct CDR3 sequences, with 85% to 95% as singletons. Sequencing was carried out using CD4+ T cells from PBMCs. All receptors come from a human donor with multiple sclerosis.

The V call is TRBV5-6, the J call TRBJ1-1; TRBD1 agrees at 10 bases. The CDR3 spans 17 residues. The V gene's germline CDR1 is SGHDT and CDR2 YYEEEE. With V trimmed by 4 bases and J by 3 bases, 12 bases remained unmatched. CDR3 region: CASSPRVRQGADTEAFF. DNA of the CDR3: TGTGCCAGCAGCCCGCGTGTCCGACAGGGGGCCGACACTGAAGCTTTCTTT.

The gene calls are TRBV29-1 and TRBJ2-2; TRBD1 is a possible D gene (5 bases). This CDR3 is built from 14 residues. Trimming took 4 bases from V and 3 from J, leaving 12 bases between them. The germline V gene has CDR1 SQVTM and CDR2 ANQGSEA. The CDR3 loop is CSVVPQGYTGELFF. The CDR3 coding sequence is TGCAGCGTTGTACCCCAGGGTTACACCGGGGAGCTGTTTTTT.

This rearrangement joins TRBV18 to TRBJ1-1; no firm D call. The CDR3 is 14 amino acids. Looked up from germline, CDR1 is KGHSH and CDR2 is LQKENI. The V end was cut by 3 bases, the J end by 1 base, with 9 bases between. The CDR3, as DNA: TGTGCCAGCTCACCGGGTCACCAGAACACTGAAGCTTTCTTT. It specifies CASSPGHQNTEAFF.

This chain joins TRBV5-1 and TRBJ2-1; 8 bases agree with TRBD2. Germline loops: CDR1 SGHRS, CDR2 YFSETQ. The CDR3 spans 15 residues. The junction had 12 bases not matched to a gene; V was cut back by 6 bases and J by 7 bases. DNA of the CDR3: TGCGCCAGCACCCTGGCGGGGGGCGAGTGGAATGAGCAGTTCTTC. Amino acid sequence: CASTLAGGEWNEQFF.

The genes are TRBV20-1 and TRBJ2-3; 10 nucleotides line up with TRBD2. CDR1 and CDR2 (germline): DFQATT, SNEGSKA (reference sequence). The V and J ends lost 6 bases and 0 bases, in that order; junction bases with no gene match: 3. This CDR3 contains 14 residues. CDR3 nucleotide sequence: TGCAGTGCGGTACTAGCGGGGAGCACAGATACGCAGTATTTT. It encodes CSAVLAGSTDTQYF.

J is TRBJ2-1 and V is TRBV6-6, with unresolved D. Trimming removed 2 bases from V and 0 bases from J, with 11 bases in between. CDR1 and CDR2 from the germline V gene are MNHNY and SVGAGI (reference sequence). The CDR3 extends over 16 amino acids. The CDR3 loop reads CASSYMLTSSYNEQFF. In DNA form, the CDR3 reads TGTGCCAGCAGTTACATGTTGACCAGCTCCTACAATGAGCAGTTCTTC.

This clonotype was counted a single time. The J gene is TRBJ2-3, the V gene TRBV4-2; possibly TRBD1 for D (5 bases). Germline V gene lookup returns CDR1 LGHNA and CDR2 YNFKEQ. The CDR3 loop spans 13 amino acids. Trimming shortened V by 4 bases and J by 4 bases, and 9 bases separated the two germline ends. DNA for the CDR3: TGTGCCAGCAGCCCAGGGTCGTCAGATACGCAGTATTTT. It encodes CASSPGSSDTQYF.

The chain links TRBV5-4 to TRBJ2-7; D may be TRBD1 (5 bases). Germline CDR1 is SGHNT and CDR2 is YYREEE (reference sequence). CDR3 length equals 13 residues. V lost 3 bases to trimming and J lost 5 bases, with 12 bases between them. The CDR3 nucleotides are TGTGCCAGCAGCTGGAACAGGAACCACGAGCAGTACTTC. Translating gives CASSWNRNHEQYF.

The V call is TRBV2, the J call TRBJ1-2; TRBD1 aligns across 7 bases. The CDR3 is 13 residues long. After removal of 6 bases from V and 8 bases from J, the junction contained 9 bases not matched to a gene. Per germline, CDR1 SNHLY and CDR2 FYNNEI. The CDR3 region is CASRALQGEGYTF. The CDR3 nucleotides are TGTGCCAGCAGGGCCCTTCAGGGGGAAGGCTACACCTTC.

The chain joins TRBV6-1 to TRBJ2-7; D unclear. CDR1 is MNHNS and CDR2 is SASEGT in the germline V gene. There are 13 residues in the CDR3. V was trimmed by 1 base and J by 5 bases, leaving 9 bases between them. In DNA, the CDR3 is TGTGCCAGCAGTGAAGATGGGTCCCACGAGCAGTACTTC. It translates to CASSEDGSHEQYF.

The chain uses TRBV6-5 and TRBJ2-7, with D unclear. Trimming left V 6 bases short and J 0 bases short, with 9 bases between. This CDR3 has 13 residues. The germline gives CDR1 MNHEY, CDR2 SVGAGI. The DNA for the CDR3 is TGTGCCAGCAGCTCGCCAGGCTCCTACGAGCAGTACTTC. Encoded protein: CASSSPGSYEQYF.

The V and J genes are TRBV3-1 and TRBJ1-1; no clear D. Germline lookup yields CDR1 LGHDT and CDR2 YNNKEL (reference sequence). Between the trimmed V and J ends, which lost 1 base and 5 bases, there was a span of 11 bases. The length of the CDR3 is 14 residues. CDR3 amino acids: CASSQGGIRTEAFF. The CDR3 coding sequence is TGTGCCAGCAGCCAAGGAGGGATCCGGACTGAAGCTTTCTTT.

The rearrangement uses TRBV5-6 and TRBJ1-2; TRBD1 agrees at 9 bases. CDR3 length equals 16 residues. Germline loops: CDR1 SGHDT, CDR2 YYEEEE. V was pared by 3 bases and J by 3 bases, with 9 bases of the junction left unmatched. This chain's CDR3 is CASSYGTGNMDYGYTF. As DNA, the CDR3 is TGTGCCAGCAGCTACGGGACAGGGAATATGGACTATGGCTACACCTTC.

The chain has TRBV20-1 and TRBJ1-5; D remains ambiguous. Germline V gene data show CDR1 as DFQATT and CDR2 as SNEGSKA (reference sequence). The CDR3 runs to 14 residues. The V gene lost 1 base and the J gene lost 4 bases, with 11 bases spanning the gap. CDR3 sequence reads: CSARGGVSNQPQHF. The CDR3 bases are TGCAGTGCTAGAGGGGGAGTGAGTAATCAGCCCCAGCATTTT.